A selection of T cell receptor beta chains follows, all from one sample in a study of shared clonotypes between healthy human individuals. Sequenced by immunoSEQ multiplex PCR; TCRdb stores in-frame clones only, minus some. The sample gives 2 million to 2.5 million clones, over 85% of which show up once; 0.36% is in the top ten. The sample taken for sequencing was naive CD4+ T cells from PBMCs. The source of these receptors is a man younger than 30 in good health. Some clones in this sample may be carry-over from other donors' samples. Each CDR3 is given with its conserved first and last residue.

j_call: TRBJ2-1; v_call: TRBV29-1; cdr3_aa: CSVLTSGRRIEQFF
j_call: TRBJ1-5; v_call: TRBV27; cdr3_aa: CASSRGGGNQPQHF
j_call: TRBJ2-7; v_call: TRBV7-9; cdr3_aa: CASSHGQNSYEQYF
j_call: TRBJ1-2; v_call: TRBV7-2; cdr3_aa: CASSLGGRDGYTF
j_call: TRBJ1-4; v_call: TRBV7-9; cdr3_aa: CASSLGRRPREEKLFF
j_call: TRBJ1-5; v_call: TRBV7-8; cdr3_aa: CASSQQRPSNQPQHF
j_call: TRBJ1-4; v_call: TRBV27; cdr3_aa: CASSLSRGPGGKLFF
j_call: TRBJ2-3; v_call: TRBV6-1; cdr3_aa: CASSLGQGRTDTQYF
j_call: TRBJ2-3; v_call: TRBV7-3; cdr3_aa: CASSPHPGSADTQYF
j_call: TRBJ2-2; v_call: TRBV6-1; cdr3_aa: CASREQGRNTGELFF
j_call: TRBJ2-7; v_call: TRBV5-1; cdr3_aa: CASSTDWSYEQYF
j_call: TRBJ2-7; v_call: TRBV27; cdr3_aa: CANKGRDGRYF
j_call: TRBJ2-2; v_call: TRBV20-1; cdr3_aa: CSATGGGELFF
j_call: TRBJ2-3; v_call: TRBV5-4; cdr3_aa: CASSFGRGADTQYF
j_call: TRBJ2-3; v_call: TRBV7-9; cdr3_aa: CASSLAGGALSDTQYF
j_call: TRBJ2-1; v_call: TRBV5-4; cdr3_aa: CASSRGGVEYNEQFF
j_call: TRBJ2-7; v_call: TRBV7-3; cdr3_aa: CASSYNPGNTYEQYF
j_call: TRBJ1-2; v_call: TRBV6-4; cdr3_aa: CASSDSITGGAPNYGYTF
j_call: TRBJ2-1; v_call: TRBV27; cdr3_aa: CASSLAADSYNEQFF
j_call: TRBJ2-1; v_call: TRBV5-1; cdr3_aa: CASSLVPVGSNYNEQFF
j_call: TRBJ1-2; v_call: TRBV5-3; cdr3_aa: CARSTRDRGVGYTF
j_call: TRBJ1-2; v_call: TRBV5-8; cdr3_aa: CASTLYAWDRGLNYGYTF
j_call: TRBJ2-7; v_call: TRBV7-2; cdr3_aa: CASSLQGPYEQYF
j_call: TRBJ1-1; v_call: TRBV5-8; cdr3_aa: CASSLFRQGQTEAFF
j_call: TRBJ2-5; v_call: TRBV28; cdr3_aa: CASSLWAGTETQYF
j_call: TRBJ1-1; v_call: TRBV4-1; cdr3_aa: CASSQRNFRDQNTEAFF
j_call: TRBJ2-5; v_call: TRBV5-8; cdr3_aa: CASSSTGGQTQYF
j_call: TRBJ1-4; v_call: TRBV2; cdr3_aa: CASQRDREKRPHF
j_call: TRBJ2-5; v_call: TRBV5-1; cdr3_aa: CASSYLGRGKYF
j_call: TRBJ1-1; v_call: TRBV19; cdr3_aa: CASSLDNGAFF
j_call: TRBJ2-3; v_call: TRBV5-5; cdr3_aa: CASSWALGDTQYF
j_call: TRBJ1-1; v_call: TRBV6-6; cdr3_aa: CASSPPRENTEAFF
j_call: TRBJ1-5; v_call: TRBV5-6; cdr3_aa: CASSTYRGGNQPQHF
j_call: TRBJ2-5; v_call: TRBV11-2; cdr3_aa: CASRFRTAEETQYF
j_call: TRBJ2-7; v_call: TRBV28; cdr3_aa: CASKERGYEQYF
j_call: TRBJ1-2; v_call: TRBV29-1; cdr3_aa: CSGQGVDGYTF
j_call: TRBJ2-2; v_call: TRBV2; cdr3_aa: CASSPPLRGGVTGELFF
j_call: TRBJ2-7; v_call: TRBV7-9; cdr3_aa: CASSSGDTPMQQYF
j_call: TRBJ2-5; v_call: TRBV19; cdr3_aa: CASSINPLLETQYF
j_call: TRBJ2-1; v_call: TRBV5-4; cdr3_aa: CASSLRLVADLNEQFF
j_call: TRBJ2-2; v_call: TRBV7-2; cdr3_aa: CASSLAGLVPIGELFF
j_call: TRBJ1-2; v_call: TRBV27; cdr3_aa: CASSPRTGGGYTF
j_call: TRBJ2-1; v_call: TRBV5-1; cdr3_aa: CASSLVRPRSNEQFF
j_call: TRBJ2-3; v_call: TRBV11-3; cdr3_aa: CASSSRRQGPSTDTQYF
j_call: TRBJ2-7; v_call: TRBV10-3; cdr3_aa: CAISETTGYEQYF
j_call: TRBJ2-1; v_call: TRBV30; cdr3_aa: CAWSSSIRNEQFF
j_call: TRBJ1-3; v_call: TRBV28; cdr3_aa: CASRSSGNTIYF
j_call: TRBJ2-7; v_call: TRBV10-3; cdr3_aa: CAISRGQESYEQYF
j_call: TRBJ2-2; v_call: TRBV7-2; cdr3_aa: CASSRFWTSGIELFF
j_call: TRBJ1-2; v_call: TRBV28; cdr3_aa: CASSPPQRGARRYTF
j_call: TRBJ1-5; v_call: TRBV7-2; cdr3_aa: CASSPFGGGGNQPQHF